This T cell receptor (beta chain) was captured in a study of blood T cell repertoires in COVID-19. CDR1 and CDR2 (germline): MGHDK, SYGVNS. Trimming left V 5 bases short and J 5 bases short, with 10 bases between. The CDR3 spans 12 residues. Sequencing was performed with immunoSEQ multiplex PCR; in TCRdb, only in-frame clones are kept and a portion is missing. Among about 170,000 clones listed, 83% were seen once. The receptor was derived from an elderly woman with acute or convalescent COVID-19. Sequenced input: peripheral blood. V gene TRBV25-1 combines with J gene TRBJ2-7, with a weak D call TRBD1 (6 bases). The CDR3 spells CASSSDSDEQYF. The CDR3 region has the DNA TGTGCCAGCAGTTCGGACAGTGACGAGCAGTACTTC.